The entry below describes one T cell receptor (beta chain). This study enrolled people aged about 18 to 90 from approximately 24 US geographic areas. With 2 bases clipped from V and 5 bases from J, the junction kept 0 bases outside the gene matches. Germline-derived CDR1 and CDR2 are KGHDR and SFDVKD. CDR3 size: 14 residues. The entry originates in a study of blood T cell repertoires in COVID-19. Study-wide background: Sample material is recorded as cDNA or gDNA derived from T cells, B-cell-depleted T cells, or PBMCs.

In the study's own analysis: It was from reference gene primer amplification that nucleated cell counts were estimated. This table comes from immunoSEQ multiplex PCR, and its TCRdb copy is limited to in-frame clones, with some not included. That table is the source of V, J and clone size, and D and trimming were worked out from the DNA. The table has 140,000 or so clones, under 85% seen once. This TCR came from a woman under 30 who had been exposed to COVID-19. The chain employs TRBV24-1 and TRBJ2-2; 8 nucleotides line up with TRBD1. The sequenced sample consisted of PBMCs or T cells enriched from blood (not recorded which). CDR3 bases: TGTGCCACCAGTGATTGGGACAGGACCGGGGAGCTGTTTTTT. Translation: CATSDWDRTGELFF.